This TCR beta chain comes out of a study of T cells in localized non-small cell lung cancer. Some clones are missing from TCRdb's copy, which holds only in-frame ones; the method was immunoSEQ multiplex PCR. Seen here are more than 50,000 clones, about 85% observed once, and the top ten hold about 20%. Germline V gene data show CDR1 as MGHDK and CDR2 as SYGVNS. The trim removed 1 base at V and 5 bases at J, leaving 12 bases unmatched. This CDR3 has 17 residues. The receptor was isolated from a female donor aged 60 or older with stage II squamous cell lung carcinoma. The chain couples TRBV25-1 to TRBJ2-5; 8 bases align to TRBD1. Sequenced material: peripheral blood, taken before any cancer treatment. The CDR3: CASSEFRTDRERETQYF. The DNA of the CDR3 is TGTGCCAGCAGTGAATTTAGAACGGACAGGGAACGCGAGACCCAGTACTTC.